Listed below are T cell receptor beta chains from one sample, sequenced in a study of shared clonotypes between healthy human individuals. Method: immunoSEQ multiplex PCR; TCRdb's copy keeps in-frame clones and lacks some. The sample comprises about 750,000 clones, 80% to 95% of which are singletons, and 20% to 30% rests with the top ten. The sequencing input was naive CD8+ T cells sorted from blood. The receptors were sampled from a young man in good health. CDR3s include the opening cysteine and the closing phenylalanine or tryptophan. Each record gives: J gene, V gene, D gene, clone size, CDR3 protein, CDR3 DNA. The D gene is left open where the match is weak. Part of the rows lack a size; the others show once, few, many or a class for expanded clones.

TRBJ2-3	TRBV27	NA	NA	CASIASSTDTQYF	TGTGCCAGCATAGCGTCAAGCACAGATACGCAGTATTTT
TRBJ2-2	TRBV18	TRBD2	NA	CASSPPGLAGVTGELFF	TGTGCCAGCTCACCACCTGGGTTAGCGGGAGTCACCGGGGAGCTGTTTTTT
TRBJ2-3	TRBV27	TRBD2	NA	CASSLGQGFVPGLAGEVVDTQYF	TGTGCCAGCAGTTTGGGCCAGGGGTTCGTTCCGGGACTAGCGGGAGAAGTGGTAGATACGCAGTATTTT
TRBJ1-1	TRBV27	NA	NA	CASRPLDGNTEAFF	TGTGCCAGCAGGCCCCTCGACGGGAACACTGAAGCTTTCTTT
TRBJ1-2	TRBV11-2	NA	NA	CASSSGTGLLYGYTF	TGTGCCAGCAGCTCCGGGACGGGACTCCTTTATGGCTACACCTTC
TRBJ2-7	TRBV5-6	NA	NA	CASSLDAEREQYF	TGTGCCAGCAGCCTGGACGCCGAGCGCGAGCAGTACTTC
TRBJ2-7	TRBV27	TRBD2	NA	CASSPQTSGSYEQYF	TGTGCCAGCAGTCCGCAAACTAGCGGTTCCTACGAGCAGTACTTC
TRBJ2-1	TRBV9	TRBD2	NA	CASSVAGVGDEQFF	TGTGCCAGCAGCGTGGCGGGAGTGGGGGATGAGCAGTTCTTC
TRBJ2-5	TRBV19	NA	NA	CASSSSWLEDDGLQETQYF	TGTGCCAGTAGTAGCAGTTGGCTAGAGGATGACGGCCTCCAAGAGACCCAGTACTTC
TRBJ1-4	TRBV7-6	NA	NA	CASSPVQAGELFF	TGTGCCAGCAGCCCCGTACAGGCTGGAGAACTGTTTTTT
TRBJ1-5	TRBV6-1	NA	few	CASSEEGEHQPQHF	TGTGCCAGCAGTGAAGAGGGAGAACATCAGCCCCAGCATTTT
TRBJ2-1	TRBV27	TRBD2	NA	CASIPPGAGGPDNEQFF	TGTGCCAGCATTCCCCCAGGGGCGGGAGGGCCCGACAATGAGCAGTTCTTC
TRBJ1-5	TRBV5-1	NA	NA	CASSFDMSNQPQHF	TGCGCCAGCAGCTTTGACATGAGCAATCAGCCCCAGCATTTT
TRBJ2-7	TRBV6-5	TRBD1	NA	CASSSTSGTDYYEQYF	TGTGCCAGCAGTTCGACCTCCGGGACAGATTACTACGAGCAGTACTTC
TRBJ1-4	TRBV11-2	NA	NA	CASSLGAVGAGEKLFF	TGTGCCAGCAGCTTGGGAGCTGTGGGGGCAGGTGAAAAACTGTTTTTT
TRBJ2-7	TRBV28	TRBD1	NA	CASSLPTPRTGEWEQYF	TGTGCCAGCAGTTTACCGACACCTCGGACAGGGGAGTGGGAGCAGTACTTC